This record covers a single T cell receptor beta chain. The antigen is unknown. These data are taken from a study of CD8 T cells in Susac syndrome. An amount of RNA that ranged from about 0.45 to 1 ug was reverse transcribed with random hexamers. Each CDR3 protein gets one entry after TCRdb re-called the immunoSEQ multiplex PCR reads with MiXCR. This repertoire shows approximately 90,000 distinct CDR3 sequences, over 80% found once; its top ten account for 0.32%. Study-wide results and limits: The authors acknowledged that their TCR sequencing and HLA analysis involved a relatively small number of individuals.

CDR1 and CDR2 (germline): SEHNR, FQNEAQ (reference sequence). The CDR3 has 16 amino acids. V was shortened by 5 bases and J by 0 bases, with 14 bases between the two germline ends. Through negative isolation, CD4+ and CD8+ T cells were obtained, while TEMRA cells were enriched using FACS. Sequences were obtained from CD8+ T cells from PBMCs. The sequence derives from a human donor in good health. The rearrangement joins TRBV7-9 to TRBJ2-1, with D perhaps TRBD1 or TRBD2 (5 bases each). The CDR3 is CASSPGEGSSYNEQFF. CDR3 nucleotide sequence: TGTGCCAGCAGCCCCGGCGAGGGGAGCTCCTACAATGAGCAGTTCTTC. Full variable domain (missing parts from reference TRBV7-9 and TRBJ2-1): DTGVSQNPRHKITKRGQNVTFRCDPISEHNRLYWYRQTLGQGPEFLTYFQNEAQLEKSRLLSDRFSAERPKGSFSTLEIQRTEQGDSAMYLCASSPGEGSSYNEQFFGPGTRLTVL.